These 21 T cell receptor beta chains were sequenced from one sample in a study of T cell repertoires in cytomegalovirus infection. TCRdb recomputed calls from the reads with MiXCR, one row per CDR3 protein. The top ten hold more than 20% of the sample, which has 560,000 or so distinct CDR3 sequences, about 15% seen once. Sequenced: CD8+ T cells from PBMCs. The receptors here all came from a human donor in good health (CMV status not recorded). Some clones in this sample may be carry-over from other donors' samples.

The rearrangement uses TRBV9 and TRBJ2-3; TRBD2 matches 9 bases. CDR3 length equals 15 residues. In germline, CDR1 is SGDLS, CDR2 YYNGEE. J was trimmed by 5 bases and V by 6 bases; bases with no gene match: 10. DNA for the CDR3: TGTGCCAGCACCCTAGAGGATAGCGGGGGAGATACGCAGTATTTT. Its protein product is CASTLEDSGGDTQYF.

Remarks on this clonotype: A much bigger clone sits one base away, suggesting this may be a read error. The chain carries TRBV6-1 and TRBJ2-1; D possibly uses TRBD1 or TRBD2 (5 bases each). V lost 4 bases and J 5 bases, leaving 9 bases between the germline ends. This CDR3 spans 13 amino acids. Per germline, CDR1 MNHNS and CDR2 SASEGT. CDR3 in DNA: TGTGCCAGCAGTGGGGACCGCCACAATGAGCAGTTCTTC. Amino acids: CASSGDRHNEQFF.

In its sample, this clonotype was seen many times. The chain carries TRBV5-5 and TRBJ1-4; 7 bases map to TRBD1. CDR1 and CDR2 from the germline V gene are SGHKS and YYEKEE (reference sequence). The CDR3 consists of 20 residues. V lost 2 bases and J lost 7; bases outside the gene matches: 23. The CDR3 bases are TGTGCCAGCAGCTTAACCCAGGGACAGCCCGTCGCGACGGCTGTTGAAAAACTGTTTTTT. It translates to CASSLTQGQPVATAVEKLFF.

This chain links TRBV13 with TRBJ2-7; D is undetermined. Germline V CDR1 and CDR2: PRHDT, FYEKMQ (reference sequence). The CDR3 loop spans 13 amino acids. V was cut by 2 bases and J by 3 bases, with 8 bases left in between. The CDR3 coding sequence is TGTGCCAGCAGCTTACTCGCGAACTACGAGCAGTACTTC. Translated, it gives CASSLLANYEQYF.

This clonotype was seen many times. The V and J genes are TRBV7-3 and TRBJ1-1; D remains unclear. The germline V gene has CDR1 SGHTA and CDR2 FQGTGA. The CDR3 is made up of 16 amino acids. Trimming took off 0 bases at V and 0 bases at J, with 11 bases between the two ends. Written as DNA, the CDR3 is TGTGCCAGCAGCTTAACAGCGAGGACCATGAACACTGAAGCTTTCTTT. Translated, it gives CASSLTARTMNTEAFF.

The chain employs TRBV11-2 and TRBJ2-7, with D possibly TRBD1 on 5 matching bases. Germline-derived CDR1 and CDR2 are SGHAT and FQNNGV. The CDR3 totals 15 residues. The V end lost 1 base, the J end lost 2 bases, and 12 bases lay between the germline ends. CDR3 nucleotide sequence: TGTGCCAGCAGCTTAGGAGACAGCTTGGCCTACGAGCAGTACTTC. This sequence encodes CASSLGDSLAYEQYF.

The table lists this clonotype with many counts. The chain joins TRBV19 to TRBJ2-1; 7 nucleotides match TRBD1. V gave up 2 bases and J gave up 6 bases; unmatched junction bases: 10. The CDR3 covers 16 residues. Germline CDR1 reads LNHDA; CDR2 reads SQIVND (reference sequence). The CDR3 loop is CASSIKGGAATNEQFF. In DNA form, the CDR3 reads TGTGCCAGTAGTATAAAAGGGGGCGCAGCAACCAATGAGCAGTTCTTC.

This clonotype was counted a few times. This chain joins TRBV4-1 and TRBJ2-2, with D possibly TRBD1 on 6 matching bases. V was shortened by 6 bases and J by 7 bases, with 15 bases between the two germline ends. Germline loops: CDR1 MGHRA, CDR2 YSYEKL. The CDR3 has 14 amino acids. CDR3 loop: CASRQGTLGGELFF. DNA for the CDR3: TGCGCCAGCAGACAGGGCACCTTGGGCGGGGAGCTGTTTTTT.

At least ten counts were recorded for this clonotype. The chain couples TRBV6-1 to TRBJ1-5; D unclear. Germline loops: CDR1 MNHNS, CDR2 SASEGT. With 5 bases removed from V and 6 bases from J, the gap between germline ends came to 14 bases. This CDR3 has 14 amino acids. CDR3 residues: CASSPGDPSQPQHF. Here the CDR3 DNA reads TGTGCCAGCAGTCCGGGAGATCCGAGTCAGCCCCAGCATTTT.

This clonotype was recorded only once. A much larger clone is a single base away; this may be a read error. The chain uses TRBV10-3 and TRBJ1-1; D perhaps matches TRBD1 (6 bases). The CDR3 covers 15 residues. V was cut by 6 bases and J by 0 bases, with 14 bases left in between. Germline-derived CDR1 and CDR2 are ENHRY and SYGVKD. Written as DNA, the CDR3 is TGTGCCATCAGGGATGGAGGGGGGTTGAACACTGAAGCTTTCTTT. As protein: CAIRDGGGLNTEAFF.

The sample holds a few counts of this clonotype. V and J are TRBV2 and TRBJ2-2, with a weak D call TRBD1 (6 bases). Germline CDR1 and CDR2: SNHLY and FYNNEI. The CDR3 runs 15 residues. Trimming took 8 bases from V and 1 from J, leaving 14 bases between them. The CDR3 nucleotides read TGTGCCAGCCTTGCCGGACAGAAGAACACCGGGGAGCTGTTTTTT. As protein: CASLAGQKNTGELFF.

There are many counts of this clonotype. The rearrangement links TRBV11-2 to TRBJ2-7, with D possibly being TRBD1 or TRBD2 (6 bases each). Looked up from germline, CDR1 is SGHAT and CDR2 is FQNNGV. Between the trimmed V and J ends, which lost 2 bases and 0 bases, there was a span of 14 bases. This CDR3 has 16 residues. CDR3 nucleotides: TGTGCCAGCAGCTTAAAGAGGGGGGACAACTCCTACGAGCAGTACTTC. As protein: CASSLKRGDNSYEQYF.

The chain combines TRBV29-1 with TRBJ1-2, with 8 bases fitting TRBD1. The CDR3 contains 12 residues. The germline CDR1 and CDR2 sequences are SQVTM and ANQGSEA. J was trimmed by 8 bases and V by 6 bases; bases with no gene match: 8. The CDR3 spells CSVPTGGLGYTF. CDR3 in DNA: TGCAGCGTCCCCACAGGGGGACTCGGCTACACCTTC.

In this sample, this clonotype turned up a few times. The chain carries TRBV5-4 and TRBJ1-1; D not certain. V dropped 0 bases and J dropped 7 bases, with 7 bases sitting between them. This CDR3 contains 12 residues. Germline assignment: CDR1 SGHNT and CDR2 YYREEE (reference sequence). The chain's CDR3 is CASSLDSREAFF. The CDR3 nucleotides read TGTGCCAGCAGCTTGGACAGTCGTGAAGCTTTCTTT.

This clonotype occurred a few times. The rearrangement links TRBV4-1 to TRBJ2-3; D possibly corresponds to TRBD2 (5 bases). The ends were cut back, 1 base at V and 5 bases at J, with 7 bases in the middle. CDR3 length equals 13 residues. CDR1 is MGHRA and CDR2 is YSYEKL in the germline V gene. In DNA form, the CDR3 reads TGCGCCAGCAGCCAAGGGGGAGAAGATACGCAGTATTTT. Protein: CASSQGGEDTQYF.

This clonotype was found many times. V gene TRBV10-3 combines with J gene TRBJ2-1, with D tentatively TRBD1 (6 bases). Between the trimmed V and J ends, which lost 11 bases and 6 bases, there was a span of 14 bases. There are 12 residues in the CDR3. Germline V gene sequence: CDR1 ENHRY, CDR2 SYGVKD. The CDR3 here is CAASDSSNEQFF. In DNA form, the CDR3 reads TGTGCCGCCTCGGACAGCAGCAATGAGCAGTTCTTC.

This clonotype was detected many times. This chain uses TRBV7-8 with TRBJ2-1, with 12 bases lining up with TRBD2. This CDR3 comprises 17 residues. V trimming: 5 bases; J trimming: 5 bases; junction bases outside the gene matches: 10. Germline lookup yields CDR1 SGHVS and CDR2 FQNEAQ. The CDR3, as DNA: TGTGCCAGCAGCGACCGACTAGCGGGGGCCCTTCACAATGAGCAGTTCTTC. It yields the protein CASSDRLAGALHNEQFF.

This clonotype has a count of ten or more. The chain has TRBV27 and TRBJ1-3; no clear D. Germline lookup yields CDR1 MNHEY and CDR2 SMNVEV (reference sequence). Trimming shortened V by 11 bases and J by 1 base, and 18 bases separated the two germline ends. There are 15 residues in the CDR3. As DNA, the CDR3 is TGTGCCGACCCTAGGACTTTCATATCTGGAAACACCATATATTTT. Its protein is CADPRTFISGNTIYF.

The V and J genes are TRBV5-1 and TRBJ2-5; TRBD2 agrees at 10 bases. Unmatched junction bases numbered 12, after V lost 2 bases and J lost 5 bases. The CDR3 is made up of 17 amino acids. CDR1 and CDR2 from the germline V gene are SGHRS and YFSETQ. CDR3 amino acids: CASSFPSSGSERETQYF. DNA for the CDR3: TGCGCCAGCAGCTTTCCTTCTAGCGGGAGCGAACGGGAGACCCAGTACTTC.

A word on this clonotype: A single base separates this from a much larger clone, so it may be a read error. This chain uses TRBV6-1 with TRBJ2-5; D call uncertain. The germline CDR1 and CDR2 sequences are MNHNS and SASEGT. The CDR3 has 15 amino acids. With 5 bases removed from V and 2 bases from J, the gap between germline ends came to 15 bases. The CDR3 DNA follows: TGTGCCAGCAGTTCCTACCGCGTCGGACAAGAGACCCAGTACTTC. Translation: CASSSYRVGQETQYF.

This clonotype was found a few times. The chain joins TRBV5-4 to TRBJ2-7; D possibly uses TRBD1 or TRBD2 (5 bases each). The V and J ends lost 1 base and 2 bases respectively, with 19 bases between them. CDR1 SGHNT and CDR2 YYREEE come from the germline V gene (reference sequence). CDR3 size: 17 residues. The CDR3 region has the DNA TGTGCCAGCAGCTTGCCCCGGGACCTTAACGCCCCCTACGAGCAGTACTTC. It encodes CASSLPRDLNAPYEQYF.